Listed below are T cell receptor beta chains from one sample, sequenced in a study of T cells after yellow fever vaccination. Using its own MiXCR run on the 5' RACE reads, TCRdb lists one record per CDR3 protein. The sample consists of some 670,000 distinct CDR3 sequences, about 12% of them appearing once. This specimen was PBMCs, taken on the day of the yellow fever booster vaccination. Receptors originate from a man under 40 who received the YFV17D yellow fever vaccine. Both conserved end residues are part of each CDR3. The D gene is left open where the match is weak. Some rows mark clone size as missing; the rest say once, few, many or name a class of expanded clone.

TRBD1	TRBJ2-7	TRBV6-5	few	CASSSPGQLRGEQYF	TGTGCCAGCAGTTCCCCGGGACAGCTTAGGGGCGAGCAGTACTTC
TRBD1	TRBJ2-7	TRBV10-3	few	CAISGQGAYEQYF	TGTGCCATCAGCGGACAGGGAGCCTACGAGCAGTACTTC
NA	TRBJ1-4	TRBV30	few	CAWSVRAFNEKLFF	TGTGCCTGGAGTGTGAGAGCTTTTAATGAAAAACTGTTTTTT
NA	TRBJ2-7	TRBV18	few	CASSPPTRRDEQYF	TGTGCCAGCTCACCCCCCACCCGGCGAGACGAGCAGTACTTC
TRBD1	TRBJ1-2	TRBV12-3/TRBV12-4	many	CASRGTANYGYTF	TGTGCCAGCAGAGGGACAGCCAACTATGGCTACACCTTC
TRBD1	TRBJ1-5	TRBV4-3	NA	CASSQDSGGTQHF	TGCGCCAGCAGCCAAGATTCAGGGGGTACCCAGCATTTT
NA	TRBJ1-5	TRBV27	NA	CASSSLGHRREPQHF	TGTGCCAGCAGTTCCCTAGGGCACAGAAGGGAGCCCCAGCATTTT
NA	TRBJ2-7	TRBV13	NA	CASSQSRGLNEQYF	TGTGCCAGCAGCCAGAGTCGGGGTTTGAACGAGCAGTACTTC
NA	TRBJ2-1	TRBV11-2	NA	CASSRLGNNEQFF	TGTGCCAGCAGCCGACTAGGAAACAATGAGCAGTTCTTC
TRBD2	TRBJ2-1	TRBV7-3	few	CASNNGRLAGRNEQFF	TGTGCCAGCAACAATGGACGACTAGCGGGACGAAATGAGCAGTTCTTC
NA	TRBJ1-3	TRBV6-1	NA	CASSRGNPKIAGNTIYF	TGTGCCAGCTCGAGAGGGAACCCAAAAATCGCTGGAAACACCATATATTTT
NA	TRBJ2-5	TRBV19	NA	CASSPEQWTEETQYF	TGTGCCAGTAGTCCCGAACAGTGGACTGAAGAGACCCAGTACTTC
NA	TRBJ2-2	TRBV7-3	NA	CASSQTGGGELFF	TGTGCCAGCAGCCAGACAGGCGGCGGGGAGCTGTTTTTT
TRBD2	TRBJ2-5	TRBV30	NA	CAWSSQSGGRAGETQYF	TGTGCCTGGAGTTCCCAGTCCGGCGGGAGGGCCGGGGAGACCCAGTACTTC
TRBD2	TRBJ2-3	TRBV28	NA	CASSLESGRIWRADTQYF	TGTGCCAGCAGTTTAGAGAGCGGGAGGATTTGGCGTGCAGATACGCAGTATTTT
TRBD2	TRBJ2-1	TRBV11-2	few	CASSLLREGRRGEQFF	TGTGCCAGCAGCTTACTCCGGGAGGGCCGTAGGGGTGAGCAGTTCTTC
NA	TRBJ2-5	TRBV7-2	NA	CASSIWELVTQETQYF	TGTGCCAGCAGTATATGGGAACTAGTAACGCAAGAGACCCAGTACTTC
NA	TRBJ2-7	TRBV5-1	NA	CASSGELAQKAYEQYF	TGCGCCAGCAGCGGGGAGCTAGCCCAAAAGGCCTACGAGCAGTACTTC
NA	TRBJ2-1	TRBV11-2	few	CASSLDAAIYEQFF	TGTGCCAGCAGCTTAGATGCAGCTATCTATGAGCAGTTCTTC
NA	TRBJ2-5	TRBV12-3/TRBV12-4	NA	CASSEVGLYQETQYF	TGTGCCAGCAGCGAGGTGGGTCTGTACCAAGAGACCCAGTACTTC
NA	TRBJ2-1	TRBV24-1	few	CATSGPFYNEQFF	TGTGCCACCTCGGGACCTTTCTACAATGAGCAGTTCTTC
NA	TRBJ2-2	TRBV7-9	few	CASGHRTANTGELFF	TGTGCCAGCGGGCACCGGACGGCCAACACCGGGGAGCTGTTTTTT
TRBD2	TRBJ2-1	TRBV2	few	CASRSSFGRAFEQFF	TGTGCCAGCAGATCCTCTTTCGGGAGGGCGTTTGAGCAGTTCTTC
NA	TRBJ1-1	TRBV12-3/TRBV12-4	few	CASRRLEVNTEAFF	TGTGCCAGCAGGAGGTTGGAGGTGAACACTGAAGCTTTCTTT
NA	TRBJ2-7	TRBV20-1	few	CSAFVRSDEQYF	TGCAGTGCCTTCGTTAGAAGTGATGAGCAGTACTTC
NA	TRBJ2-1	TRBV6-4	few	CASSDGALGEQFF	TGTGCCAGCAGTGACGGGGCCCTAGGAGAGCAGTTCTTC
NA	TRBJ1-6	TRBV7-9	few	CASHVNGQYNSPLHF	TGTGCCAGCCATGTCAATGGACAGTATAATTCACCCCTCCACTTT
NA	TRBJ2-7	TRBV5-1	many	CASSLESELHEQYF	TGCGCCAGCAGCTTGGAAAGTGAGCTTCACGAGCAGTACTTC
NA	TRBJ2-1	TRBV2	few	CASSEDRGRRFF	TGTGCCAGCAGCGAAGATCGAGGGAGGCGGTTCTTC
NA	TRBJ1-1	TRBV5-1	few	CASSPGTEKAFF	TGCGCCAGCAGCCCGGGGACGGAAAAAGCTTTCTTT
TRBD2	TRBJ2-1	TRBV12-5	few	CASGDGTSGRAGRYEQFF	TGTGCTAGTGGTGACGGGACTAGCGGGAGGGCTGGCCGGTATGAGCAGTTCTTC
NA	TRBJ2-7	TRBV10-3	many	CASRTSSYEQYF	TGTGCCAGCAGAACTAGCTCCTACGAGCAGTACTTC
NA	TRBJ1-5	TRBV2	NA	CASRETDSNQPQHF	TGTGCCAGCAGGGAGACAGATAGCAATCAGCCCCAGCATTTT
NA	TRBJ2-3	TRBV15	NA	CATSRQRVSRGADTQYF	TGTGCCACCAGCAGGCAACGGGTCTCAAGAGGCGCAGATACGCAGTATTTT
NA	TRBJ2-7	TRBV7-9	many	CASSLDSSSYEQYF	TGTGCCAGCAGCTTAGACAGTAGCTCCTACGAGCAGTACTTC
NA	TRBJ2-5	TRBV7-2	NA	CASSPTKLGETQYF	TGTGCCAGCAGCCCTACAAAGCTGGGGGAGACCCAGTACTTC
NA	TRBJ2-1	TRBV24-1	NA	CATSDLRSFANEQFF	TGTGCCACCAGTGATTTGCGCAGCTTCGCCAATGAGCAGTTCTTC
NA	TRBJ2-3	TRBV6-1	NA	CASRERAPTDTQYF	TGTGCCAGTCGCGAGAGGGCCCCCACAGATACGCAGTATTTT
TRBD2	TRBJ2-3	TRBV29-1	NA	CSVKRGRTDTQYF	TGCAGCGTTAAGCGGGGCCGCACAGATACGCAGTATTTT
NA	TRBJ2-3	TRBV19	few	CASSIQGSTDTQYF	TGTGCCAGTAGTATTCAAGGTTCCACAGATACGCAGTATTTT
TRBD1	TRBJ2-7	TRBV20-1	few	CSARPFPGQGSYEQYF	TGCAGTGCTCGACCTTTCCCGGGACAGGGATCCTACGAGCAGTACTTC
NA	TRBJ1-2	TRBV5-1	many	CASSSSEAAGYTF	TGCGCCAGCAGCTCCTCGGAGGCTGCGGGCTACACCTTC